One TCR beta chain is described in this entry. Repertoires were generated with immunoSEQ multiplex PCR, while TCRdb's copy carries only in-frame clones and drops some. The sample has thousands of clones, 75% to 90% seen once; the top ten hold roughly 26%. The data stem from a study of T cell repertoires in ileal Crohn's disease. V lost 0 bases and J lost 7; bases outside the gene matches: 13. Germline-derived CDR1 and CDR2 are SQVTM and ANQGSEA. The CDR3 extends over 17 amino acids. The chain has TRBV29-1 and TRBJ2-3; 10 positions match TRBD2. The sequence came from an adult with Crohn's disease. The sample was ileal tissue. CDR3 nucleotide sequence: TGCAGCGTTGAAGATCTAACCAGCGGGGGGGCCATGAATACGCAGTATTTT. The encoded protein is CSVEDLTSGGAMNTQYF.